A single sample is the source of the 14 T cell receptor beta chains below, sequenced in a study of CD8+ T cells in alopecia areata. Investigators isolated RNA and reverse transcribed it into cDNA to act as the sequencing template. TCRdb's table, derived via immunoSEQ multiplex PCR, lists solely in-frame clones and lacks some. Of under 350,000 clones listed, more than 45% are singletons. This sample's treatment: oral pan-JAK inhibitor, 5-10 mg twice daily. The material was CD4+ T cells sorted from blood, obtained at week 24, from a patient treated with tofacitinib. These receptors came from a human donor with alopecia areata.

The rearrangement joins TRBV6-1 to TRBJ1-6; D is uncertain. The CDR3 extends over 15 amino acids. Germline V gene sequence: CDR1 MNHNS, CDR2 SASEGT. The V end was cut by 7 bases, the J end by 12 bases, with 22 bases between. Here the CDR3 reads CASKRSGSGDLPLHF. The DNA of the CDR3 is TGTGCCAGCAAGAGGTCGGGTTCTGGGGATTTACCCCTCCACTTT.

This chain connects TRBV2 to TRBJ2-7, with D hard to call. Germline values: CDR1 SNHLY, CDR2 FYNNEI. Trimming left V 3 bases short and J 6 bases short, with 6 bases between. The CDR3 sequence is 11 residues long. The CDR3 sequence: CASSEAIEQYF. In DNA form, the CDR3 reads TGTGCCAGCAGTGAGGCAATCGAGCAGTACTTC.

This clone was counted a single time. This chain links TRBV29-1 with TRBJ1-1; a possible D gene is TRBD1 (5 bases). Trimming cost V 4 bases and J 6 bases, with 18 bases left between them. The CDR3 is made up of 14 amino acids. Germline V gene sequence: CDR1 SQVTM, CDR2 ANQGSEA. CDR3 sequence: CSVGVLTRDAEAFF. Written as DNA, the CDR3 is TGCAGCGTTGGCGTCCTTACTCGGGACGCTGAAGCTTTCTTT. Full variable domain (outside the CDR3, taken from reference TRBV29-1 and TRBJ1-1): SAVISQKPSRDICQRGTSLTIQCQVDSQVTMMFWYRQQPGQSLTLIATANQGSEATYESGFVIDKFPISRPNLTFSTLTVSNMSPEDSSIYLCSVGVLTRDAEAFFGQGTRLTVV.

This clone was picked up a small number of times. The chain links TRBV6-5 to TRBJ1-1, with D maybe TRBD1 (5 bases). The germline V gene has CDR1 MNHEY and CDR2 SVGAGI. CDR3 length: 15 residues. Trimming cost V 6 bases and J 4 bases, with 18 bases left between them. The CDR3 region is CASRPPGPRGTEAFF. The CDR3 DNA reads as TGTGCCAGCAGACCACCGGGCCCGAGGGGCACTGAAGCTTTCTTT.

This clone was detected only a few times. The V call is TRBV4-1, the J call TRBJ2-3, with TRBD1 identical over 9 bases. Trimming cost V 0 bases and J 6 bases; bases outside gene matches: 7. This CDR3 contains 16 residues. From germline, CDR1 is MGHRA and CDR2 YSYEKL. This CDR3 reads CASSQDLTGGVDTQYF. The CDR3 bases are TGCGCCAGCAGCCAAGATCTGACAGGGGGTGTGGATACGCAGTATTTT.

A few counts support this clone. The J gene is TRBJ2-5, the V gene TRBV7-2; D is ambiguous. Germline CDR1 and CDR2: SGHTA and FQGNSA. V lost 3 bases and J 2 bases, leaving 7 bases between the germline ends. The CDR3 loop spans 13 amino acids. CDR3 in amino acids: CASSLSWQETQYF. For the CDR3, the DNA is TGTGCCAGCAGCTTGAGCTGGCAAGAGACCCAGTACTTC.

For the CDR3, the DNA is TGTGCCAGCATGCGCGGTTCGGGTCAGCCCCAGCATTTT. This codes for CASMRGSGQPQHF. The rearrangement links TRBV6-5 to TRBJ1-5; D is unresolved. Trimming left V 7 bases short and J 6 bases short, with 13 bases between. The CDR3 covers 13 residues. The V gene's germline CDR1 is MNHEY and CDR2 SVGAGI.

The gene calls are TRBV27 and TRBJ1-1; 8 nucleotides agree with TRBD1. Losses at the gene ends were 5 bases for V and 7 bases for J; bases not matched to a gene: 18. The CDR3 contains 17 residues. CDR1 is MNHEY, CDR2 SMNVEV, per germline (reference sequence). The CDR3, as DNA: TGTGCCAGCAGTATCTACCACCCGGACAGGGAGGAGAGTGAAGCTTTCTTT. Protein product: CASSIYHPDREESEAFF.

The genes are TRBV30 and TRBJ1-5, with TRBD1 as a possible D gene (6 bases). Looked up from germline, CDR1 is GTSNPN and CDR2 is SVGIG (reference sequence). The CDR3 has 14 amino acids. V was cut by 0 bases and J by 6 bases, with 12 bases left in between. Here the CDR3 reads CAWSVRGGRQPQHF. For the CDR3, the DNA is TGTGCCTGGAGTGTACGGGGGGGCCGTCAGCCCCAGCATTTT.

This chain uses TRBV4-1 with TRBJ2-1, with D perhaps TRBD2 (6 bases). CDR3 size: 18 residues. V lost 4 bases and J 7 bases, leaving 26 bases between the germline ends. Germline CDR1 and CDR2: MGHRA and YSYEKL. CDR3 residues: CASSPPTPTSRVGNEQFF. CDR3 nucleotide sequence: TGCGCCAGCAGCCCGCCGACCCCCACTAGCCGTGTAGGGAATGAGCAGTTCTTC.

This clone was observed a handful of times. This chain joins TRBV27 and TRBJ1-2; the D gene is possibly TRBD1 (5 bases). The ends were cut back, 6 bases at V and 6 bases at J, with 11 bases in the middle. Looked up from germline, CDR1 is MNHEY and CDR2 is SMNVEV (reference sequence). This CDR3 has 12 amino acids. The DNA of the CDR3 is TGTGCCAGCAGGGAATCAGGGCATGGCTACACCTTC. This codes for CASRESGHGYTF.

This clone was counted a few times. The CDR3 loop reads CASSLMGGNYGYTF. CDR3 in DNA: TGTGCCAGCAGTTTAATGGGGGGGAACTATGGCTACACCTTC. The rearrangement links TRBV27 to TRBJ1-2; maybe TRBD1 (5 bases). Germline assignment: CDR1 MNHEY and CDR2 SMNVEV (reference sequence). The length of the CDR3 is 14 residues. The V and J ends lost 2 bases and 2 bases respectively, with 9 bases between them.

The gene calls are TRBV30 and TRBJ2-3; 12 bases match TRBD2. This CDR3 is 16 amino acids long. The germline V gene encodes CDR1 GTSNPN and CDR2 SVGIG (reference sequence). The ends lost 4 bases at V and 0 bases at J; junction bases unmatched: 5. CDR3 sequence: CAWTRLAGVSTDTQYF. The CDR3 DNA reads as TGTGCCTGGACCCGACTAGCGGGGGTTAGCACAGATACGCAGTATTTT.

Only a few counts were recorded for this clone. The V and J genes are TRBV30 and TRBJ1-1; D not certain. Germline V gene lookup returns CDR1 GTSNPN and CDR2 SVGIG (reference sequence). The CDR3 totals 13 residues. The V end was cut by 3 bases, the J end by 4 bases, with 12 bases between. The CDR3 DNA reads TGTGCCTGGAGGAAGACTGCAAGCACTGAAGCTTTCTTT. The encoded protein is CAWRKTASTEAFF.